This entry features one TCR beta chain sequence. What it binds is unknown. This sample was included in a study of cytomegalovirus exposure and HLA in healthy donors. The CDR3 contains 12 residues. CDR1 and CDR2 from the germline V gene are GTSNPN and SVGIG (reference sequence). Trimming cost V 0 bases and J 8 bases, with 10 bases left between them. The PCR employed 60 Vbeta primers together with 13 Jbeta primers. Some clones are missing from TCRdb's copy, which holds only in-frame ones; the method was immunoSEQ multiplex PCR. This sample contains roughly 40,000 clones. Study outcomes and limitations: A previous analysis found most TCR beta V segments productive roughly 87% or roughly 30% of the time.

Sequenced sample: PBMCs. This sequence joins TRBV30 and TRBJ1-1; D is unresolved. The sequence derives from a male donor in good health and CMV-seronegative. CDR3 in DNA: TGTGCCTGGAGTGTCGCGATGAGAGAAGCTTTCTTT. Translation: CAWSVAMREAFF.